The 16 T cell receptor beta chains in this list originate from one sample, sequenced in a study of vaccination effects on CD4 cells after COVID-19. Some clones are missing from TCRdb's copy, which holds only in-frame ones; the method was immunoSEQ multiplex PCR. Among 37,000 or so clones listed, roughly 74% were seen once. Their antigens remain unidentified. Having been cultured for around ten days, the cells underwent CD4+ T cell isolation. Sequences were derived from CD4+ T cells from PBMCs cultured without peptide, sampled before COVID-19 vaccination. The receptors originated from a human donor who received a COVID-19 vaccine.

The gene calls are TRBV7-2 and TRBJ1-5; 7 bases agree with TRBD1. This CDR3 is 18 amino acids long. J lost 5 bases, V lost 5 bases, and 18 bases had no gene match. Looked up from germline, CDR1 is SGHTA and CDR2 is FQGNSA. The CDR3 DNA reads TGTGCCAGCAGCCCCCTCTGGAGGGGGCACAGGTTGCATCAGCCCCAGCATTTT. This codes for CASSPLWRGHRLHQPQHF.

The gene calls are TRBV19 and TRBJ2-7; no clear D gene. The CDR3 consists of 14 residues. Germline V gives CDR1 LNHDA, CDR2 SQIVND (reference sequence). With 3 bases removed from V and 3 bases from J, the gap between germline ends came to 12 bases. The CDR3 DNA reads TGTGCCAGTAGTATCGTAGGTCGGGTCTACGAGCAGTACTTC. Protein product: CASSIVGRVYEQYF.

This clone came up once. V gene TRBV20-1 combines with J gene TRBJ2-7; no clear D. V lost 5 bases to trimming and J lost 4 bases, with 9 bases between them. The germline V gene encodes CDR1 DFQATT and CDR2 SNEGSKA (reference sequence). The CDR3 sequence is 11 residues long. The CDR3 DNA sequence: TGCAGTGCTCTTCCGGAGTACGAGCAGTACTTC. The encoded protein is CSALPEYEQYF.

This clone was picked up a small number of times. A junction end diverges from the germline sequence, so it may reflect a read error. The chain carries TRBV7-7 and TRBJ2-5, with D perhaps matching TRBD1 (5 bases). This CDR3 spans 13 amino acids. CDR1 and CDR2 (germline): SSHAT, FNYEAQ (reference sequence). CDR3: CASSLDRKETQYF. The CDR3 DNA is TGTGCTAGCAGCTTAGACAGAAAAGAGACCCAGTACTTC. The full variable domain, its missing parts supplied by reference TRBV7-7 and TRBJ2-5, is GAGVSQSPRYKVTKRGQDVTLRCDPISSHATLYWYQQALGQGPEFLTYFNYEAQPDKSGLPSDRFSAERPEGSISTLTIQRTEQRDSAMYRCASSLDRKETQYFGPGTRLLVL.

This chain joins TRBV4-1 and TRBJ2-1; 7 bases agree with TRBD2. J gave up 2 bases and V 6 bases, and 10 bases lay outside the gene matches. There are 16 residues in the CDR3. Germline V gene data show CDR1 as MGHRA and CDR2 as YSYEKL. In DNA, the CDR3 is TGCGCCAGCAGACAACAAGGACTAGACCCCTACAATGAGCAGTTCTTC. Its protein product is CASRQQGLDPYNEQFF.

The chain uses TRBV6-2 or TRBV6-3 and TRBJ1-1; D not certain. This CDR3 is built from 13 residues. V shed 0 bases and J shed 0 bases, with 2 bases lying between them. Germline V CDR1 and CDR2: MNHEY, SVGEGT. The DNA of the CDR3 is TGTGCCAGCAGTTACTCTATGAACACTGAAGCTTTCTTT. The encoded protein is CASSYSMNTEAFF.

The chain couples TRBV5-4 to TRBJ2-2; the D call may be TRBD1 or TRBD2 (7 bases each). The V end lost 4 bases, the J end lost 1 base, and 17 bases lay between the germline ends. This CDR3 contains 17 residues. Germline V lookup: CDR1 SGHNT, CDR2 YYREEE (reference sequence). The CDR3, as DNA: TGTGCCAGCAGCCCTTCCCAGGGGGGGAAGAACACCGGGGAGCTGTTTTTT. This gives the protein CASSPSQGGKNTGELFF. Complete variable domain (other parts from reference TRBV5-4 and TRBJ2-2): ETGVTQSPTHLIKTRGQQVTLRCSSQSGHNTVSWYQQALGQGPQFIFQYYREEENGRGNFPPRFSGLQFPNYSSELNVNALELDDSALYLCASSPSQGGKNTGELFFGEGSRLTVL.

CDR3 protein: CASSRRASTDTQYF. In DNA, the CDR3 is TGTGCCAGTAGTAGACGGGCTAGCACAGATACGCAGTATTTT. This rearrangement joins TRBV19 to TRBJ2-3; D is undetermined. CDR1 LNHDA and CDR2 SQIVND come from the germline V gene (reference sequence). The CDR3 is made up of 14 amino acids. Trimming stripped 4 bases from V and 0 bases from J, with 8 bases between. Supplemented by reference TRBV19 and TRBJ2-3, the full variable domain reads DGGITQSPKYLFRKEGQNVTLSCEQNLNHDAMYWYRQDPGQGLRLIYYSQIVNDFQKGDIAEGYSVSREKKESFPLTVTSAQKNPTAFYLCASSRRASTDTQYFGPGTRLTVL.

This sequence joins TRBV28 and TRBJ1-2; 11 bases map to TRBD1. The CDR3 contains 12 residues. Unmatched junction bases numbered 2, after V lost 7 bases and J lost 7 bases. Germline V lookup: CDR1 MDHEN, CDR2 SYDVKM. Here the CDR3 reads CASNGQGAGYTF. Written as DNA, the CDR3 is TGTGCCAGCAACGGACAGGGGGCTGGCTACACCTTC.

The J gene is TRBJ1-2, the V gene TRBV10-3, with D perhaps TRBD1 (5 bases). There are 11 residues in the CDR3. CDR1 and CDR2 from the germline V gene are ENHRY and SYGVKD. V was trimmed by 8 bases and J by 5 bases, leaving 9 bases between them. The CDR3 sequence is CAIGGDYGYTF. As DNA, the CDR3 is TGTGCCATCGGAGGGGATTATGGCTACACCTTC.

J is TRBJ1-2 and V is TRBV19; D is uncertain. The CDR3 runs to 16 residues. Germline V lookup: CDR1 LNHDA, CDR2 SQIVND (reference sequence). Deletions cut 5 bases from V and 0 bases from J, with 16 bases between. In DNA form, the CDR3 reads TGTGCCAGTAGTCTCGGGGATGCCAGACCTAACTATGGCTACACCTTC. This sequence encodes CASSLGDARPNYGYTF. The variable domain in full, completed from reference TRBV19 and TRBJ1-2, reads DGGITQSPKYLFRKEGQNVTLSCEQNLNHDAMYWYRQDPGQGLRLIYYSQIVNDFQKGDIAEGYSVSREKKESFPLTVTSAQKNPTAFYLCASSLGDARPNYGYTFGSGTRLTVV.

This clone was detected a few times. The rearrangement uses TRBV20-1 and TRBJ1-2; D unclear. V was cut by 4 bases and J by 4 bases, with 7 bases left in between. CDR1 is DFQATT, CDR2 SNEGSKA, per germline (reference sequence). The CDR3 length is 11 residues. The CDR3 reads CSATGIYGYTF. As DNA, the CDR3 is TGCAGTGCTACAGGCATCTATGGCTACACCTTC.

This chain connects TRBV12-3 or TRBV12-4 to TRBJ2-1; 7 bases align to TRBD2. The CDR3 contains 13 residues. The trim removed 3 bases at V and 8 bases at J, leaving 4 bases unmatched. The CDR3 here is CASSLGRGHEQFF. The CDR3 DNA sequence: TGTGCCAGCAGTTTGGGGAGGGGTCATGAGCAGTTCTTC.

This chain connects TRBV6-5 to TRBJ2-7; 8 nucleotides line up with TRBD1. The V segment lost 6 bases and the J segment 6 bases; nucleotides outside the gene matches: 10. The CDR3 contains 14 residues. Germline V CDR1 and CDR2: MNHEY, SVGAGI. CDR3 in DNA: TGTGCCAGCAGCCTGACTAACACAGGGGGCGAGCAGTACTTC. As protein: CASSLTNTGGEQYF.

The chain joins TRBV5-6 to TRBJ1-2; D call uncertain. Germline lookup yields CDR1 SGHDT and CDR2 YYEEEE. CDR3 length equals 15 residues. Deletions cut 4 bases from V and 4 bases from J, with 17 bases between. In DNA form, the CDR3 reads TGTGCCAGCAGCGTCCCCGCCGGTGATATCTATGGCTACACCTTC. Protein: CASSVPAGDIYGYTF. Filled out from reference TRBV5-6 and TRBJ1-2, the complete variable domain reads DAGVTQSPTHLIKTRGQQVTLRCSPKSGHDTVSWYQQALGQGPQFIFQYYEEEERQRGNFPDRFSGHQFPNYSSELNVNALLLGDSALYLCASSVPAGDIYGYTFGSGTRLTVV.

The chain joins TRBV2 to TRBJ1-2; D is perhaps TRBD1 (6 bases). Trimming took 5 bases from V and 3 from J, leaving 13 bases between them. The CDR3 loop spans 14 amino acids. CDR1 SNHLY and CDR2 FYNNEI come from the germline V gene. CDR3 sequence reads: CASSPIQGHYGYTF. DNA for the CDR3: TGTGCCAGCAGTCCCATCCAGGGGCACTATGGCTACACCTTC.